This is a list of T cell receptor beta chains from one sample in a study of T cells after yellow fever vaccination. One entry per CDR3 protein results from TCRdb running MiXCR on the 5' RACE reads. The profile covers hundreds of thousands of distinct CDR3 sequences, with around 12% appearing a single time and 15% taken by the ten largest. Source: PBMCs, taken on the day of the yellow fever booster vaccination. Receptors originate from a man in his thirties or forties who received the YFV17D yellow fever vaccine. Each CDR3 is given with its conserved first and last residue. The D gene is left open where the match is weak. Some rows have no size entry. The others give once, few or many, or a class for an expanded clone.

D,size,J,V,DNA,CDR3
-,many,TRBJ1-4,TRBV20-1,TGCAGTGGCTCGGACGGCTTTAATGAAAAACTGTTTTTT,CSGSDGFNEKLFF
-,few,TRBJ1-5,TRBV12-3/TRBV12-4,TGTGCCAGCAGTTTAGACGTTTCAAAACAGCCCCAGCATTTT,CASSLDVSKQPQHF
-,-,TRBJ2-1,TRBV19,TGTGCCAGTAGTATACGGGGTTCGGGTAATGAGCAGTTCTTC,CASSIRGSGNEQFF
-,few,TRBJ2-7,TRBV7-2,TGTGCCAGCAGCTTAGCCGAAAGCTCCTACGAGCAGTACTTC,CASSLAESSYEQYF
TRBD1,few,TRBJ2-2,TRBV5-5,TGTGCCAGCAGCTTCGACAGGGGTGACACCGGGGAGCTGTTTTTT,CASSFDRGDTGELFF
-,few,TRBJ2-7,TRBV10-3,TGTGCCATCAGGAGCCGGGACCCTCTTATCGAGCAGTACTTC,CAIRSRDPLIEQYF
-,-,TRBJ2-3,TRBV5-1,TGCGCCAGCAGCTTGCCGGGAGCGGGGCAGTATTTT,CASSLPGAGQYF
TRBD2,few,TRBJ2-3,TRBV5-1,TGCGCCAGCAGCTTGCTCCTAGCGGGAGCTAGCACAGATACGCAGTATTTT,CASSLLLAGASTDTQYF
-,-,TRBJ2-1,TRBV12-5,TGTGCTAGGGTCCACAGGGGGCCTAGCGGGGATATTTACAATGAGCAGTTCTTC,CARVHRGPSGDIYNEQFF
-,few,TRBJ1-2,TRBV5-1,TGCGCCAGCCGACCGTTGAGGGGAGGAGACTATGGCTACACCTTC,CASRPLRGGDYGYTF
-,-,TRBJ2-3,TRBV25-1,TGTGCCAGCAGTGAATTACAACGAGATACGCAGTATTTT,CASSELQRDTQYF
-,few,TRBJ1-1,TRBV18,TGTGCCAGCTCACCAACCCCGGACCCCGGGACTGAAGCTTTCTTT,CASSPTPDPGTEAFF
-,many,TRBJ2-1,TRBV5-1,TGCGCCAGCAGCTTGGGATCCAGCTCCTACAATGAGCAGTTCTTC,CASSLGSSSYNEQFF
-,-,TRBJ1-2,TRBV5-6,TGTGCCAGCAGCTTAGACCGGTTCTACACCTTC,CASSLDRFYTF
-,-,TRBJ2-3,TRBV28,TGTGCCAGCAGTATGTACCAGTCTCAGGTGAATACGCAGTATTTT,CASSMYQSQVNTQYF
-,few,TRBJ1-5,TRBV3-1,TGTGCCAGCAGCCCACAATATAAGTCTGGGATAAGTCCGCCCCAGCATTTT,CASSPQYKSGISPPQHF
-,-,TRBJ2-1,TRBV24-1,TGTGCCACCCGAGGGGATGTTAATGAGCAGCTCTTC,CATRGDVNEQLF
-,few,TRBJ1-3,TRBV20-1,TGCAGTGCTAGAGATTCGGCAGGGACTGGAAACACCATATATTTT,CSARDSAGTGNTIYF
-,few,TRBJ1-5,TRBV20-1,TGCAGTGCTAGAGGGAGTCAGGGATTCCAGCCCCAGCATTTT,CSARGSQGFQPQHF
-,few,TRBJ1-1,TRBV4-2,TGTGCCAGCCTGGAAAACTGGAATAGTCGCACTGAAGCTTTCTTT,CASLENWNSRTEAFF
-,-,TRBJ1-2,TRBV6-1,TGTGCCAGCAGTACCCGGGACCCCCGTCCGAGAATTAACTATGGCTACACCTTC,CASSTRDPRPRINYGYTF
-,-,TRBJ2-5,TRBV5-1,TGCGCCAGCAGCCCGCATGGCGATCAGGGGGAGACCCAGTACTTC,CASSPHGDQGETQYF
TRBD2,-,TRBJ2-7,TRBV20-1,TGCTGTGCTAGGACACCCGGACTAGCGGGAATCAACGAGCAGTACTTC,CCARTPGLAGINEQYF
-,few,TRBJ2-1,TRBV5-6,TGTGCCAGCAGCTTACCGGGATTAATGGGAGAGCAGTTCTTC,CASSLPGLMGEQFF
TRBD1,-,TRBJ2-5,TRBV7-9,TGTGCCAGCAGCCCAGGGACAGGGGGCTTCGAGACCCAGTACTTC,CASSPGTGGFETQYF
-,many,TRBJ2-5,TRBV5-4,TGTGCCAGCAGCCTGCGGGTCTCGGAGGAAAAGACCCAGTACTTC,CASSLRVSEEKTQYF
TRBD1,many,TRBJ2-7,TRBV4-3,TGCGCCAGCAGCCAAGATTGGGGACAGGGGATCCACGAGCAGTACTTC,CASSQDWGQGIHEQYF
-,few,TRBJ2-1,TRBV4-3,TGCGCCAGCAGCCAAGGATTCCGGGACACATACAATGAGCAGTTCTTC,CASSQGFRDTYNEQFF
-,few,TRBJ2-7,TRBV12-3/TRBV12-4,TGTGCCAGCAGCAGAACAGGGAAGAGGGATACGGGGGAGCAGTACTTC,CASSRTGKRDTGEQYF
-,-,TRBJ1-2,TRBV7-6,TGTGCCAGCAGCTCAGACGAGAACTATGGCTACACCTTC,CASSSDENYGYTF
TRBD2,-,TRBJ2-7,TRBV20-1,TGCAGTGCTAAACCAACTAGCGGGAGATTCTACGAGCAGTACTTC,CSAKPTSGRFYEQYF
TRBD2,few,TRBJ2-7,TRBV29-1,TGCAGCGTTGAAGCCGGACTAGCGGGAGCCATCTACGAGCAGTACTTC,CSVEAGLAGAIYEQYF
TRBD1,-,TRBJ2-1,TRBV19,TGTGCCAGTACCCGGGTGGGACAGGTCAATGAGCAGTTCTTC,CASTRVGQVNEQFF
TRBD1,-,TRBJ1-1,TRBV5-6,TGTGCCAGCAGCTTGGGCCACAGGGGTGGGAACACTGAAGCTTTCTTT,CASSLGHRGGNTEAFF
-,few,TRBJ1-5,TRBV20-1,TGCAGTGCTAGAGACACAGGCAATCAGCCCCAGCATTTT,CSARDTGNQPQHF
-,few,TRBJ2-1,TRBV20-1,TGCAGTGCTAGAGAATTTGCGAACTCCTACAATGAGCAGTTCTTC,CSAREFANSYNEQFF
TRBD2,-,TRBJ2-1,TRBV12-3/TRBV12-4,TGTGCCAGCAGTTTGGGTAGCGGGCCTTATAATCAGCAGTTCTTC,CASSLGSGPYNQQFF
TRBD1,-,TRBJ2-1,TRBV12-3/TRBV12-4,TGTGCCAGCAGTCCCCGGGACAGGGAAGGGTTCAATGAGCAGTTCTTC,CASSPRDREGFNEQFF
-,-,TRBJ1-4,TRBV20-1,TGCAGTGCTAGAGAGGACATCTATGAAAAACTGTTTTTT,CSAREDIYEKLFF
TRBD1,few,TRBJ1-4,TRBV7-2,TGTGCCAGCAGCCGAGAACGGAGACAGGGTGGTGAAAAACTGTTTTTT,CASSRERRQGGEKLFF
-,many,TRBJ2-7,TRBV7-9,TGTGCCAGCAGCAGGACTAACGAGCAGTACTTC,CASSRTNEQYF